This T cell receptor beta chain was sequenced for a study of prognosis after radiotherapy for stage I lung cancer. As for the study in general: Radiotherapy: SBRT, 3 to 5 fractions, biologically effective dose at least 100 Gy. Study-level findings and limits: Reportedly, metastasis status was linked to differences in TRBV and TRBJ usage frequencies. Some TCR clones were expanded. Whether these clones were tumor-specific was not determined.

CDR1 is KGHDR and CDR2 is SFDVKD in the germline V gene. The ends were cut back, 9 bases at V and 4 bases at J, with 14 bases in the middle. This CDR3 spans 14 amino acids. This clonotype was detected ten times or more. Antigen specificity is unknown. Two-round multiplex PCR amplified TCR beta CDR3 from genomic DNA. Individual primers that were specific to each TRBV and TRBJ gene served in first-round PCR. In TCRdb, the multiplex PCR reads were re-called with MiXCR into one record per CDR3 protein. The repertoire has around 51,000 distinct CDR3 sequences, less than 35% of them found once; the top ten carry 9.2%. Node-negative status on CT and PET/CT applied to all patients, none having prior chemotherapy, radiotherapy or other malignancies.

The sequencing here drew on PBMCs, taken before or after stereotactic body radiation therapy (not recorded which). J is TRBJ2-2 and V is TRBV24-1; weak D call: TRBD1 (6 bases). The sequence was collected from a donor over 45 with non-small cell lung cancer. The CDR3, as DNA: TGTGCCACCGGACAAGGGGGTACCACCGGGGAGCTGTTTTTT. It translates to CATGQGGTTGELFF.